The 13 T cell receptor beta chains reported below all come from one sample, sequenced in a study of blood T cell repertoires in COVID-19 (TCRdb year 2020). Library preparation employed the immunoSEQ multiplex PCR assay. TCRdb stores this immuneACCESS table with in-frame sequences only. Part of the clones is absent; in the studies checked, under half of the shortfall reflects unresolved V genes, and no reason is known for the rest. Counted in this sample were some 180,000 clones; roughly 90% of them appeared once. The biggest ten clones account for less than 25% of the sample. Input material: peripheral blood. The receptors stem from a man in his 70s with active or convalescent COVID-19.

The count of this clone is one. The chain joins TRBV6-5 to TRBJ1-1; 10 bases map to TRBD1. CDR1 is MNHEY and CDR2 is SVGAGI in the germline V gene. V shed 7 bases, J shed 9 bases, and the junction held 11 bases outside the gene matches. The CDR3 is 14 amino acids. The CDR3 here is CASIDRGRRRKAFF. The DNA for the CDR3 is TGTGCCAGCATAGACAGGGGGCGGCGTAGGAAAGCTTTCTTT.

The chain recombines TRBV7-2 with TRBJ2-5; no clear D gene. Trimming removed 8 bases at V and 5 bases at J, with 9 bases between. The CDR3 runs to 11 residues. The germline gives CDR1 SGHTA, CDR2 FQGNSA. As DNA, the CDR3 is TGTGCCAGCTCGACAAGGGAGACCCAGTACTTC. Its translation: CASSTRETQYF.

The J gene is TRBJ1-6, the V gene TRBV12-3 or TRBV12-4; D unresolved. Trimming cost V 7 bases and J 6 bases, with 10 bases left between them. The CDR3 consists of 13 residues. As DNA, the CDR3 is TGTGCCAGCATGGAGGGAGGTAATTCACCCCTCCACTTT. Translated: CASMEGGNSPLHF.

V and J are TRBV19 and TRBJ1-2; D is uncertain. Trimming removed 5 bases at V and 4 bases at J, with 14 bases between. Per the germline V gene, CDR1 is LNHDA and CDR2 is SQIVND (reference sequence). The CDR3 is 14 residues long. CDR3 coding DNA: TGTGCCAGTAGTTCGCGAGGTCTCGGCTATGGCTACACCTTC. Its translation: CASSSRGLGYGYTF.

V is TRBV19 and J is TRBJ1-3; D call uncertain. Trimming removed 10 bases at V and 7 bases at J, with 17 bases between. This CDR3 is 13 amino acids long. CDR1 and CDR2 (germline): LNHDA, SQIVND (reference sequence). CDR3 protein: CATGSGYWNTIYF. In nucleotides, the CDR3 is TGTGCCACTGGTTCGGGGTATTGGAACACCATATATTTT.

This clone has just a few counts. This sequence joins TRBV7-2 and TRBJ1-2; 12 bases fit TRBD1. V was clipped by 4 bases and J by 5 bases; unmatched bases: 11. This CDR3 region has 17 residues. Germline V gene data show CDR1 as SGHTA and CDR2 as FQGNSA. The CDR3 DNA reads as TGTGCCAGCAGCTCCTATGGGACAGGGGGCTCGGGTTATGGCTACACCTTC. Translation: CASSSYGTGGSGYGYTF.

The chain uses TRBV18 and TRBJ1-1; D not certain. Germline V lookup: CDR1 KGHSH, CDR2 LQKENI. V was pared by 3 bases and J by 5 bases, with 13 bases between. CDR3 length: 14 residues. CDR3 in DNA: TGTGCCAGCTCACCCCGCCCCTCGGGGACTGAAGCTTTCTTT. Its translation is CASSPRPSGTEAFF.

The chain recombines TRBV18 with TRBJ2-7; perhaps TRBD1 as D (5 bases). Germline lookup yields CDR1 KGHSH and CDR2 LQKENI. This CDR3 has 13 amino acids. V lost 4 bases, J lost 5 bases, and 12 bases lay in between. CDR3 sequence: CASSLYRFDEQYF. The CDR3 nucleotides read TGTGCCAGCTCACTGTACAGGTTTGACGAGCAGTACTTC.

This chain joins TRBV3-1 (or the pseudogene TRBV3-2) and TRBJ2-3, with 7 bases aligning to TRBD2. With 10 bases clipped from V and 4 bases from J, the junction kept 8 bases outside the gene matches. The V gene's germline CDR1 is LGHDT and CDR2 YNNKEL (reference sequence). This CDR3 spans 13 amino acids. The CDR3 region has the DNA TGTGCCACCGAGGGAGGGGCGGCAGATACGCAGTATTTT. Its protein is CATEGGAADTQYF.

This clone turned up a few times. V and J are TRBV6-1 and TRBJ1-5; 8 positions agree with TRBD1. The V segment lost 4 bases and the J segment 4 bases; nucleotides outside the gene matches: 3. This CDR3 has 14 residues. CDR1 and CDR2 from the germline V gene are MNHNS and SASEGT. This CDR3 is CASSGQGMNQPQHF. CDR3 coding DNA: TGTGCCAGCAGTGGACAGGGGATGAATCAGCCCCAGCATTTT.

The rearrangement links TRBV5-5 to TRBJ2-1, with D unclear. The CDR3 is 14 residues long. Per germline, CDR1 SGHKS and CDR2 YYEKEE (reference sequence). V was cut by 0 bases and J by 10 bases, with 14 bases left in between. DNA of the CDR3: TGTGCCAGCAGCTTGGATCAGGCCCCCAGGGAGCAGTTCTTC. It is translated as CASSLDQAPREQFF.

This chain's CDR3 is CASSAGTGVFQPQHF. DNA for the CDR3: TGTGCCAGTAGTGCAGGGACAGGGGTATTTCAGCCCCAGCATTTT. The chain combines TRBV19 with TRBJ1-5, with 10 nucleotides matching TRBD1. CDR3 length: 15 residues. After removal of 5 bases from V and 6 bases from J, the junction contained 7 bases not matched to a gene. Per germline, CDR1 LNHDA and CDR2 SQIVND (reference sequence).

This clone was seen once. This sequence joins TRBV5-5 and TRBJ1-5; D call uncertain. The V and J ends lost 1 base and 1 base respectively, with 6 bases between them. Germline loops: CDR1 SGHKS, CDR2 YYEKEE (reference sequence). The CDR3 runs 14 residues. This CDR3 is CASSLRESNQPQHF. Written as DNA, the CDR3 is TGTGCCAGCAGCTTGAGGGAGAGCAATCAGCCCCAGCATTTT.